Below, 3 T cell receptor beta chains from the same sample are listed, as sequenced in a study of regulatory T cells in long-lasting Graves disease. Building the TCR beta libraries relied on iRepertoire HTBI primers, and CDR3 regions underwent Arm-PCR. MiXCR was run by TCRdb on the multiplex PCR reads, yielding one entry per CDR3 protein. The sample lists a few hundred thousand distinct CDR3 sequences; about an eighth were seen once. Time point specified: newly diagnosed GD, antithyroid drugs for less than 3 months. PBMC-derived RNA was used for the TCR library. These data were also reused for a study on T cells in Graves' hyperthyroidism and ophthalmopathy.

The sample consisted of peripheral blood mononuclear cells (PBMCs), taken at new diagnosis, from a patient treated with antithyroid drugs. These receptors all come from a woman under 30 with Graves disease.

In its sample, this clonotype was seen many times. The CDR3 DNA reads as TGTGCTAGTGGTTTGACTGTGACTTGGGACAGGCCATCGGAAGCTTTCTTT. It is translated as CASGLTVTWDRPSEAFF. The chain combines TRBV12-5 with TRBJ1-1; 8 positions match TRBD1. The junction had 16 bases not matched to a gene; V was cut back by 2 bases and J by 8 bases. The CDR3 length is 17 residues. Per the germline V gene, CDR1 is LGHNT and CDR2 is FRNRAP.

V gene TRBV20-1 combines with J gene TRBJ2-3; TRBD1 agrees at 7 bases. This CDR3 comprises 12 residues. Trimming cost V 6 bases and J 0 bases; bases outside gene matches: 0. The germline CDR1 and CDR2 sequences are DFQATT and SNEGSKA (reference sequence). The CDR3 protein is CSAQGSTDTQYF. CDR3 DNA sequence: TGCAGTGCACAGGGGAGCACAGATACGCAGTATTTT.

In this sample, this clonotype turned up many times. The chain joins TRBV7-6 to TRBJ1-6; D gene ambiguous. The CDR3 spans 12 residues. V lost 6 bases, J lost 6 bases, and 6 bases lay in between. Germline CDR1 and CDR2: SGHVS and FNYEAQ. CDR3 sequence: CASRNSNSPLHF. Here the CDR3 DNA reads TGTGCCAGCAGGAATTCTAATTCACCCCTCCACTTT.